The 32 T cell receptor beta chains in this list originate from one sample, sequenced in a study of T-cell memory formation after mild COVID-19 (dated by TCRdb to the early 2020s). The library was made by 5' RACE. Sequencing was carried out with an Illumina NovaSeq 6000. TCRdb ran its own pipeline on the public reads, namely fastp trimming at Q25 and MiXCR clone calling, and kept in-frame beta chains. CDR3 protein sequences are deduplicated, and each keeps its most common genes and DNA. The sample table records over 150,000 distinct CDR3 sequences; 18% of these occur just once. More than 3% of the sample is held by the ten biggest clonotypes. Sequencing was done on a sample of PBMCs or a T cell subset sorted from them (not recorded which). The receptors stem from a young man who had mild COVID-19 (a few samples of this study predate the infection). The sample titles of this study are shuffled in the database, so cell type and time point are left out; the donor was told from shared clones.

This clonotype has more than one count but fewer than ten. The CDR3 sequence is CASSSGLAGVQDTGELFF. The CDR3 bases are TGTGCCAGCAGTTCCGGACTAGCGGGGGTTCAAGACACCGGGGAGCTGTTTTTT. The chain couples TRBV27 to TRBJ2-2; 13 nucleotides align to TRBD2. The CDR3 totals 18 residues. V was clipped by 4 bases and J by 3 bases; unmatched bases: 8. Germline V gene data show CDR1 as MNHEY and CDR2 as SMNVEV (reference sequence).

This clonotype was recorded a few times. This rearrangement joins TRBV5-1 to TRBJ2-2, with TRBD1 identical over 7 bases. This CDR3 contains 15 residues. Per the germline V gene, CDR1 is SGHRS and CDR2 is YFSETQ. The J segment lost 0 bases and the V segment lost 5 bases, leaving 4 bases of the junction unmatched. The CDR3 spells CASRTQGSNTGELFF. The DNA for the CDR3 is TGCGCCAGCAGAACACAGGGGTCGAACACCGGGGAGCTGTTTTTT.

Only a few counts were recorded for this clonotype. The chain has TRBV4-3 and TRBJ2-1; possibly TRBD1 for D (6 bases). The CDR3 spans 15 residues. V was trimmed by 1 base and J by 3 bases, leaving 10 bases between them. Per the germline V gene, CDR1 is LGHNA and CDR2 is YSLEER. The CDR3 nucleotides are TGCGCCAGCAGCCAAGGGGCAGGGGTCTACAATGAGCAGTTCTTC. Protein: CASSQGAGVYNEQFF.

This clonotype was picked up a small number of times. The genes are TRBV6-5 and TRBJ2-7; D is unresolved. The germline V and J ends were trimmed by 7 bases and 3 bases, with 22 bases remaining between them. CDR3 length: 16 residues. Per the germline V gene, CDR1 is MNHEY and CDR2 is SVGAGI. The CDR3 coding sequence is TGTGCCAGCACCCCGGTCCGGTGGGCAGGAGACTACGAGCAGTACTTC. Translation gives CASTPVRWAGDYEQYF.

This clonotype was counted only a few times. This chain links TRBV20-1 with TRBJ1-1; perhaps TRBD1 as D (5 bases). This CDR3 is 13 amino acids long. The ends were cut back, 0 bases at V and 3 bases at J, with 8 bases in the middle. Per germline, CDR1 DFQATT and CDR2 SNEGSKA (reference sequence). DNA of the CDR3: TGCAGTGCTAGAGAAGGGGCCGACACTGAAGCTTTCTTT. Translated: CSAREGADTEAFF.

The chain recombines TRBV10-3 with TRBJ1-2; D not resolved. The V and J ends lost 7 bases and 4 bases respectively, with 7 bases between them. The CDR3 contains 11 residues. Germline CDR1 and CDR2: ENHRY and SYGVKD. The CDR3 nucleotides read TGTGCCATCATGGGGTTCTATGGCTACACCTTC. It yields the protein CAIMGFYGYTF.

V is TRBV18 and J is TRBJ1-1; D unresolved. Germline V lookup: CDR1 KGHSH, CDR2 LQKENI. V was pared by 3 bases and J by 2 bases, with 13 bases between. The CDR3 spans 15 residues. CDR3 in DNA: TGTGCCAGCTCACCCCCCCCTCAAGGTAACACTGAAGCTTTCTTT. Translating gives CASSPPPQGNTEAFF.

The chain recombines TRBV18 with TRBJ1-2, with 8 bases identical to TRBD1. V lost 3 bases, J lost 8 bases, and 8 bases stayed unmatched. Per germline, CDR1 KGHSH and CDR2 LQKENI. The CDR3 is 14 residues long. CDR3 loop: CASSPAGTGEGYTF. CDR3 bases: TGTGCCAGCTCACCGGCGGGGACAGGCGAGGGCTACACCTTC.

The chain couples TRBV28 to TRBJ2-2, with no clear D. Germline V lookup: CDR1 MDHEN, CDR2 SYDVKM. The CDR3 sequence is 13 residues long. Trimming pared 7 bases from V and 0 bases from J, leaving 6 bases between. The CDR3 nucleotides read TGTGCCAGCACCTATTCGAACACCGGGGAGCTGTTTTTT. This gives the protein CASTYSNTGELFF.

The chain recombines TRBV20-1 with TRBJ1-2; possibly TRBD1 for D (5 bases). The V gene lost 6 bases and the J gene lost 4 bases, with 21 bases spanning the gap. The germline V gene encodes CDR1 DFQATT and CDR2 SNEGSKA (reference sequence). CDR3 length: 15 amino acids. The CDR3 here is CSADNGAATVYGYTF. In nucleotides, the CDR3 is TGCAGTGCCGATAACGGGGCAGCCACCGTCTATGGCTACACCTTC.

The chain employs TRBV6-2 or TRBV6-3 and TRBJ2-1; 8 bases agree with TRBD1. Germline V gene lookup returns CDR1 MNHEY and CDR2 SVGEGT. The ends lost 6 bases at V and 8 bases at J; junction bases unmatched: 6. This CDR3 has 13 amino acids. This chain's CDR3 is CASRKQTGDEQFF. The CDR3 region has the DNA TGTGCCAGCAGGAAACAGACAGGGGATGAGCAGTTCTTC.

The gene calls are TRBV7-3 and TRBJ1-6, with TRBD1 as a possible D gene (6 bases). V gave up 5 bases and J gave up 9 bases, with 14 bases separating them. This CDR3 comprises 14 residues. In germline, CDR1 is SGHTA, CDR2 FQGTGA. CDR3 amino acids: CASSPGGAFSPLHF. The CDR3 region has the DNA TGTGCCAGCAGCCCGGGGGGGGCGTTTTCACCCCTCCACTTT.

The chain uses TRBV5-5 and TRBJ2-5; D might be TRBD2 (6 bases). The CDR3 length is 15 residues. The V gene's germline CDR1 is SGHKS and CDR2 YYEKEE (reference sequence). V lost 0 bases and J lost 5, with 14 bases in between. The chain's CDR3 is CASSLVSAGPETQYF. CDR3 nucleotides: TGTGCCAGCAGCTTGGTGTCAGCGGGCCCGGAGACCCAGTACTTC.

The CDR3 bases are TGTGCCACCAGCAGAGTAGTAGGGGAGAACAATGAGCAGTTCTTC. Its translation is CATSRVVGENNEQFF. The V call is TRBV15, the J call TRBJ2-1, with D perhaps TRBD1 or TRBD2 (5 bases each). Per the germline V gene, CDR1 is LNHNV and CDR2 is YYDKDF (reference sequence). Trimming removed 1 base at V and 5 bases at J, with 12 bases between. There are 15 residues in the CDR3.

This chain links TRBV7-9 with TRBJ2-5; D unclear. The germline V gene has CDR1 SEHNR and CDR2 FQNEAQ (reference sequence). Trimming shortened V by 1 base and J by 5 bases, and 11 bases separated the two germline ends. The CDR3 contains 14 residues. The chain's CDR3 is CASSLGFVVETQYF. The DNA for the CDR3 is TGTGCCAGCAGCTTAGGATTTGTGGTTGAGACCCAGTACTTC. Filled out from reference TRBV7-9 and TRBJ2-5, the complete variable domain reads DTGVSQNPRHKITKRGQNVTFRCDPISEHNRLYWYRQTLGQGPEFLTYFQNEAQLEKSRLLSDRFSAERPKGSFSTLEIQRTEQGDSAMYLCASSLGFVVETQYFGPGTRLLVL.

This clonotype has a count of ten or more. The chain combines TRBV5-1 with TRBJ2-1, with a possible D match to TRBD1 (5 bases). The CDR3 covers 15 residues. CDR1 and CDR2 from the germline V gene are SGHRS and YFSETQ. Trimming left V 0 bases short and J 4 bases short, with 11 bases between. The CDR3 protein is CASSLELRGYNEQFF. The CDR3 nucleotides are TGCGCCAGCAGCTTGGAATTAAGGGGATACAATGAGCAGTTCTTC.

This clonotype was found a few times. This chain links TRBV6-1 with TRBJ2-7; the D gene is possibly TRBD1 (6 bases). This CDR3 has 14 residues. Germline values: CDR1 MNHNS, CDR2 SASEGT. Trimming pared 7 bases from V and 1 base from J, leaving 14 bases between. The CDR3 sequence is CASTGQGTSYEQYV. For the CDR3, the DNA is TGTGCCAGCACGGGGCAGGGGACATCCTACGAGCAGTACGTC.

This chain connects TRBV18 to TRBJ2-7; D might be TRBD2 (5 bases). Germline values: CDR1 KGHSH, CDR2 LQKENI. There are 16 residues in the CDR3. V was cut by 3 bases and J by 5 bases, with 20 bases left in between. The CDR3 sequence: CASSPTHTGIGDEQYF. CDR3 DNA sequence: TGTGCCAGCTCACCGACACACACGGGGATTGGCGACGAGCAGTACTTC.

The chain uses TRBV5-1 and TRBJ2-1; D not resolved. The germline CDR1 and CDR2 sequences are SGHRS and YFSETQ. The CDR3 loop spans 16 amino acids. The V and J ends lost 0 bases and 3 bases respectively, with 13 bases between them. The CDR3: CASSLVAGEFYNEQFF. In DNA form, the CDR3 reads TGCGCCAGCAGCTTGGTCGCAGGTGAATTCTACAATGAGCAGTTCTTC.

Concerning this clonotype itself: Mismatch with germline at one junction end may stem from a read error. CDR3 region: CASSQAGSKDTQYF. The CDR3 DNA follows: TGCGCCAGCAGCCAAGCGGGCAGCAAAGATACGCAGTATTTT. The rearrangement joins TRBV4-1 to TRBJ2-3; D not resolved. Per the germline V gene, CDR1 is MGHRA and CDR2 is YSYEKL. The CDR3 runs 14 residues.

The V gene is TRBV5-1, the J gene TRBJ1-1; D is ambiguous. The CDR3 loop spans 13 amino acids. V was clipped by 4 bases and J by 1 base, with 8 bases between them. Germline values: CDR1 SGHRS, CDR2 YFSETQ. CDR3 nucleotide sequence: TGCGCCAGCAGCATCAATGCGAACACTGAAGCTTTCTTT. It yields the protein CASSINANTEAFF.

The table lists this clonotype with a count of one. The genes are TRBV10-3 and TRBJ1-6; a weak D match, TRBD1 (5 bases). V was clipped by 10 bases and J by 8 bases, with 15 bases between them. The CDR3 consists of 13 residues. Germline V lookup: CDR1 ENHRY, CDR2 SYGVKD. CDR3 nucleotides: TGTGCCACCGGCGGGCAGGGTGATTCACCCCTCCACTTT. Amino acids: CATGGQGDSPLHF.

This clonotype was detected only once. The rearrangement uses TRBV11-1 and TRBJ1-1, with D tentatively TRBD1 (5 bases). The length of the CDR3 is 15 residues. Trimming took 5 bases from V and 1 from J, leaving 14 bases between them. Germline CDR1 is SGHAT and CDR2 is FQDESV (reference sequence). In DNA, the CDR3 is TGTGCCAGCAGCCCCGAGGACATTTGGAACACTGAAGCTTTCTTT. Amino acid sequence: CASSPEDIWNTEAFF. The variable domain in full, completed from reference TRBV11-1 and TRBJ1-1, reads EAEVAQSPRYKITEKSQAVAFWCDPISGHATLYWYRQILGQGPELLVQFQDESVVDDSQLPKDRFSAERLKGVDSTLKIQPAELGDSAMYLCASSPEDIWNTEAFFGQGTRLTVV.

This clonotype occurred a few times. The chain carries TRBV7-8 and TRBJ1-1, with D possibly being TRBD1 (5 bases). The germline gives CDR1 SGHVS, CDR2 FQNEAQ. Trimming removed 5 bases at V and 5 bases at J, with 15 bases between. The CDR3 spans 14 residues. The CDR3 loop is CASSIDSLGTEAFF. The DNA for the CDR3 is TGTGCCAGCAGCATTGACAGCCTGGGAACTGAAGCTTTCTTT.

This rearrangement joins TRBV29-1 to TRBJ2-1; tentative D call: TRBD1 (6 bases). With 2 bases removed from V and 7 bases from J, the gap between germline ends came to 9 bases. The CDR3 length is 12 residues. Germline-derived CDR1 and CDR2 are SQVTM and ANQGSEA. CDR3 in amino acids: CSVEFQGNEQFF. CDR3 coding DNA: TGCAGCGTTGAATTTCAGGGGAATGAGCAGTTCTTC.

The chain is built from TRBV12-3 or TRBV12-4 and TRBJ1-5, with D hard to call. Trimming removed 4 bases at V and 2 bases at J, with 12 bases between. CDR3 length: 15 amino acids. This CDR3 is CASSSGSVGNQPQHF. Written as DNA, the CDR3 is TGTGCCAGCAGTTCCGGAAGCGTAGGCAATCAGCCCCAGCATTTT.

On this clonotype: The junction departs from the called germline gene at one end, perhaps through a read error. As DNA, the CDR3 is TGTGCCAGCAGCCCCGCCTCGGGGGGCCGGGCCGGGGAGCTGATTTTT. Protein: CASSPASGGRAGELIF. This sequence joins TRBV11-2 and TRBJ2-2; the D gene is possibly TRBD2 (7 bases). Germline assignment: CDR1 SGHAT and CDR2 FQNNGV. This CDR3 contains 16 residues.

This clonotype was counted between two and nine times. The chain carries TRBV7-2 and TRBJ1-1, with D perhaps TRBD1 (5 bases). The CDR3 contains 13 residues. V lost 3 bases, J lost 8 bases, and 13 bases lay in between. Germline V gene data show CDR1 as SGHTA and CDR2 as FQGNSA. The CDR3 reads CASSFSQGKEAFF. In nucleotides, the CDR3 is TGTGCCAGCAGCTTTTCGCAGGGAAAAGAAGCTTTCTTT. The full variable domain, its missing parts supplied by reference TRBV7-2 and TRBJ1-1, is GAGVSQSPSNKVTEKGKDVELRCDPISGHTALYWYRQSLGQGLEFLIYFQGNSAPDKSGLPSDRFSAERTGGSVSTLTIQRTQQEDSAVYLCASSFSQGKEAFFGQGTRLTVV.

This clonotype was seen a few times. The V call is TRBV4-1, the J call TRBJ1-1; D gene unclear. CDR1 is MGHRA and CDR2 is YSYEKL in the germline V gene. CDR3 size: 13 residues. V was pared by 0 bases and J by 5 bases, with 7 bases between. CDR3 nucleotide sequence: TGCGCCAGCAGCCAAGACAGGCGTACTGAAGCTTTCTTT. Amino acid sequence: CASSQDRRTEAFF.

This sequence joins TRBV6-2 or TRBV6-3 and TRBJ2-4; possibly TRBD1 or TRBD2 for D (6 bases each). The V and J ends lost 5 bases and 5 bases respectively, with 13 bases between them. Per germline, CDR1 MNHEY and CDR2 SVGEGT. The CDR3 length is 14 residues. CDR3 protein: CASSRGGTQNIQYF. CDR3 in DNA: TGTGCCAGCAGTCGAGGGGGGACCCAAAACATTCAGTACTTC.

This clonotype was counted between two and nine times. The chain employs TRBV5-5 and TRBJ2-3; TRBD2 agrees at 8 bases. V dropped 4 bases and J dropped 2; count of bases not matched to a gene: 9. This CDR3 contains 16 residues. Germline V gene data show CDR1 as SGHKS and CDR2 as YYEKEE (reference sequence). The CDR3: CASSTPSRGATDTQYF. The DNA for the CDR3 is TGTGCCAGCAGCACCCCCTCGCGGGGGGCCACAGATACGCAGTATTTT.

This clonotype has just a few counts. The chain recombines TRBV28 with TRBJ1-5, with 9 bases identical to TRBD1. CDR1 is MDHEN, CDR2 SYDVKM, per germline. The CDR3 length is 12 residues. Unmatched junction bases numbered 1, after V lost 5 bases and J lost 8 bases. This chain's CDR3 is CASSRTGEPQHF. The DNA of the CDR3 is TGTGCCAGCAGTAGGACAGGGGAGCCCCAGCATTTT.